The 32 T cell receptor beta chains given below trace back to one sample, sequenced in a study of T cell repertoires in cytomegalovirus infection. These TCRs are of unknown antigen specificity. TCRdb redid the calling of the reads with MiXCR, one entry per CDR3 protein. The sample consists of about 130,000 distinct CDR3 sequences, about 24% of them appearing once. The sample consisted of PBMCs, sequenced either directly or after in vitro stimulation (not recorded which). All receptors derive from a human donor in good health (CMV status not recorded). Some clones in this sample may be carry-over from other donors' samples.

V gene TRBV19 combines with J gene TRBJ2-1, with 10 nucleotides matching TRBD1. The CDR3 has 14 residues. The V segment lost 5 bases and the J segment 2 bases; nucleotides outside the gene matches: 0. CDR1 and CDR2 from the germline V gene are LNHDA and SQIVND (reference sequence). The CDR3 is CASSDRGPYNEQFF. CDR3 DNA sequence: TGTGCCAGTAGTGACAGGGGGCCCTACAATGAGCAGTTCTTC.

This clonotype was detected only a few times. The V gene is TRBV18, the J gene TRBJ2-5; TRBD1 might be the D (5 bases). The CDR3 contains 12 residues. CDR1 and CDR2 from the germline V gene are KGHSH and LQKENI. V dropped 5 bases and J dropped 5 bases, with 9 bases sitting between them. The CDR3 here is CASSWKGETQYF. The CDR3 nucleotides are TGTGCCAGCTCATGGAAGGGGGAGACCCAGTACTTC.

This clonotype was seen repeatedly, ten times or more. This chain joins TRBV7-8 and TRBJ2-1; 10 bases agree with TRBD2. V lost 0 bases, J lost 4 bases, and 9 bases stayed unmatched. The CDR3 totals 18 residues. The germline V gene has CDR1 SGHVS and CDR2 FQNEAQ. The CDR3 DNA is TGTGCCAGCAGCTTAGCCGGCCTAGCGGGAGATTCGTACAATGAGCAGTTCTTC. Its protein product is CASSLAGLAGDSYNEQFF.

This clonotype occurred a few times. The V gene is TRBV5-6, the J gene TRBJ1-1, with unresolved D. The CDR3 contains 12 residues. The germline V and J ends were trimmed by 3 bases and 4 bases, with 7 bases remaining between them. Germline CDR1 reads SGHDT; CDR2 reads YYEEEE. CDR3 DNA sequence: TGTGCCAGCAGCTACAGCATCACTGAAGCTTTCTTT. Translation: CASSYSITEAFF.

The chain uses TRBV7-2 and TRBJ2-3; D may be TRBD2 (5 bases). V was trimmed by 4 bases and J by 7 bases, leaving 12 bases between them. The CDR3 totals 13 residues. Per germline, CDR1 SGHTA and CDR2 FQGNSA. CDR3: CASSSGSGNTQYF. The CDR3 DNA is TGTGCCAGCAGCTCGGGATCTGGGAATACGCAGTATTTT.

This clonotype was seen more than once but under ten times. CDR3 DNA: TGTGCCAGCACCCGTAAGATGAACACTGAAGCTTTCTTT. Translating it yields CASTRKMNTEAFF. The V and J genes are TRBV7-9 and TRBJ1-1, with D hard to call. Germline-derived CDR1 and CDR2 are SEHNR and FQNEAQ (reference sequence). V was cut by 7 bases and J by 0 bases, with 9 bases left in between. The CDR3 extends over 13 amino acids.

This chain connects TRBV19 to TRBJ2-6, with 7 bases aligning to TRBD1. The germline CDR1 and CDR2 sequences are LNHDA and SQIVND (reference sequence). This CDR3 has 16 residues. V gave up 10 bases and J gave up 1 base; unmatched junction bases: 10. CDR3 sequence: CATQDRALSGANVLTF. The DNA of the CDR3 is TGTGCCACCCAAGACAGGGCCCTATCTGGGGCCAACGTCCTGACTTTC.

This clonotype has ten or more counts. The chain joins TRBV6-2 or TRBV6-3 to TRBJ2-7; 8 bases fit TRBD2. The CDR3 is made up of 14 amino acids. The germline CDR1 and CDR2 sequences are MNHEY and SVGEGT. V lost 2 bases to trimming and J lost 2 bases; unmatched junction nucleotides: 2. The CDR3 nucleotides are TGTGCCAGCAGTTACGGTAGCGGGGCCTACGAGCAGTACTTC. Translation: CASSYGSGAYEQYF.

This clonotype was seen more than once but under ten times. This sequence joins TRBV2 and TRBJ1-5; the match to TRBD1 covers 7 bases. CDR3 length equals 16 residues. Trimming cost V 4 bases and J 9 bases; bases outside gene matches: 15. CDR1 is SNHLY and CDR2 is FYNNEI in the germline V gene. This CDR3 is CASSARTGVAPSPQHF. The DNA of the CDR3 is TGTGCCAGCAGTGCCCGGACAGGCGTAGCCCCTTCGCCCCAGCATTTT.

The chain carries TRBV5-5 and TRBJ2-2; 8 bases agree with TRBD1. Germline V CDR1 and CDR2: SGHKS, YYEKEE (reference sequence). J lost 7 bases, V lost 4 bases, and 6 bases had no gene match. The CDR3 loop spans 14 amino acids. CDR3: CASSRGQGGGELFF. In DNA, the CDR3 is TGTGCCAGCAGCCGTGGACAGGGCGGCGGGGAGCTGTTTTTT.

This sequence joins TRBV11-2 and TRBJ1-6, with D tentatively TRBD1 (5 bases). Deletions cut 5 bases from V and 9 bases from J, with 17 bases between. Germline V gene lookup returns CDR1 SGHAT and CDR2 FQNNGV. The CDR3 extends over 15 amino acids. The CDR3 spells CASSRPTGLGSPLHF. DNA for the CDR3: TGTGCCAGCAGCCGACCCACAGGACTGGGTTCACCCCTCCACTTT.

There are a few counts of this clonotype. The chain couples TRBV20-1 to TRBJ1-5, with 12 bases lining up with TRBD1. J gave up 7 bases and V 5 bases, and 6 bases lay outside the gene matches. Germline V gives CDR1 DFQATT, CDR2 SNEGSKA (reference sequence). The CDR3 extends over 14 amino acids. CDR3 DNA: TGCAGTGCTGAGGGACAGGGGGCTGCGCAGCCCCAGCATTTT. Translating gives CSAEGQGAAQPQHF.

The V and J genes are TRBV5-6 and TRBJ2-5; possible D gene TRBD1, 6 bases. Germline-derived CDR1 and CDR2 are SGHDT and YYEEEE. V was clipped by 1 base and J by 1 base, with 14 bases between them. This CDR3 spans 16 amino acids. This chain's CDR3 is CASSLSVRTAQETQYF. CDR3 DNA sequence: TGTGCCAGCAGCTTGTCTGTCCGGACAGCCCAAGAGACCCAGTACTTC.

This chain joins TRBV5-5 and TRBJ2-1, with D unclear. V lost 4 bases, J lost 1 base, and 12 bases lay in between. There are 15 residues in the CDR3. CDR1 and CDR2 (germline): SGHKS, YYEKEE (reference sequence). This CDR3 reads CASSPLVVSYNEQFF. The CDR3 bases are TGTGCCAGCAGCCCCCTAGTCGTTTCCTACAATGAGCAGTTCTTC.

The J gene is TRBJ2-7, the V gene TRBV6-1; 8 bases align to TRBD1. Looked up from germline, CDR1 is MNHNS and CDR2 is SASEGT. The CDR3 has 15 amino acids. The trim removed 8 bases at V and 1 base at J, leaving 10 bases unmatched. This chain's CDR3 is CASGRDRFTSYEQYV. The CDR3 DNA reads as TGTGCCAGCGGACGGGACAGGTTTACTTCCTACGAGCAGTACGTC.

The chain joins TRBV6-5 to TRBJ1-5; no firm D call. Germline CDR1 reads MNHEY; CDR2 reads SVGAGI. The CDR3 is 12 residues long. V was trimmed by 2 bases and J by 4 bases, leaving 3 bases between them. CDR3 residues: CASSYRNQPQHF. CDR3 nucleotides: TGTGCCAGCAGTTACCGAAATCAGCCCCAGCATTTT.

There are a few counts of this clonotype. J is TRBJ2-3 and V is TRBV7-2; either TRBD1 or TRBD2 may supply D (6 bases each). The V end was cut by 4 bases, the J end by 6 bases, with 20 bases between. Germline values: CDR1 SGHTA, CDR2 FQGNSA. This CDR3 contains 16 residues. The CDR3 region has the DNA TGTGCCAGCAGCTCGATGACAGGAAGGGCGGGGGATACGCAGTATTTT. Translated, it gives CASSSMTGRAGDTQYF.

CDR3 DNA: TGTGCCAGCAGCTCCGGGACAGGGGGCGAAGGCTACACCTTC. Amino acids: CASSSGTGGEGYTF. The chain joins TRBV7-3 to TRBJ1-2; 12 positions agree with TRBD1. Trimming took 4 bases from V and 8 from J; bases not matched to a gene: 5. The CDR3 spans 14 residues. Germline CDR1 is SGHTA and CDR2 is FQGTGA.

The rearrangement joins TRBV7-8 to TRBJ2-2, with 12 bases lining up with TRBD2. CDR3 length: 21 residues. Unmatched junction bases numbered 23, after V lost 5 bases and J lost 7 bases. Germline V CDR1 and CDR2: SGHVS, FQNEAQ. The CDR3 spells CASSPGRVGLAGVGGDGELFF. The CDR3 nucleotides read TGTGCCAGCAGCCCTGGACGAGTGGGACTAGCGGGCGTCGGGGGGGACGGGGAGCTGTTTTTT.

This clonotype has ten or more counts. This chain connects TRBV7-6 to TRBJ1-1; D unclear. CDR1 is SGHVS and CDR2 is FNYEAQ in the germline V gene. CDR3 length: 13 residues. V gave up 3 bases and J gave up 6 bases, with 11 bases separating them. The CDR3 loop is CASSFDLNAEAFF. The CDR3 DNA reads TGTGCCAGCAGCTTCGACCTTAACGCTGAAGCTTTCTTT.

This clonotype was observed a few times. The gene calls are TRBV2 and TRBJ2-3; D is unresolved. V lost 1 base, J lost 4 bases, and 12 bases lay in between. Germline V CDR1 and CDR2: SNHLY, FYNNEI. CDR3 size: 15 residues. CDR3 loop: CASSEVPQLADTQYF. The CDR3 DNA reads TGTGCCAGCAGTGAAGTCCCACAGCTAGCAGATACGCAGTATTTT.

This clonotype was observed a handful of times. The chain couples TRBV5-4 to TRBJ2-2; D tentatively reads TRBD1 or TRBD2 (5 bases each). Germline V gene lookup returns CDR1 SGHNT and CDR2 YYREEE (reference sequence). V dropped 4 bases and J dropped 2 bases, with 6 bases sitting between them. This CDR3 comprises 13 residues. Written as DNA, the CDR3 is TGTGCCAGCAGCGGGGGTAACACCGGGGAGCTGTTTTTT. Amino acids: CASSGGNTGELFF.

This clonotype occurred many times. The chain employs TRBV7-2 and TRBJ2-2; D may be TRBD2 (6 bases). Germline V gives CDR1 SGHTA, CDR2 FQGNSA. Trimming cost V 1 base and J 2 bases, with 11 bases left between them. The CDR3 covers 16 residues. The CDR3: CASSLVPGLNTGELFF. The CDR3 DNA reads TGTGCCAGCAGCTTAGTTCCGGGACTCAACACCGGGGAGCTGTTTTTT.

The genes are TRBV20-1 and TRBJ2-2; a weak D match, TRBD2 (5 bases). In germline, CDR1 is DFQATT, CDR2 SNEGSKA (reference sequence). The CDR3 consists of 12 residues. V lost 3 bases to trimming and J lost 6 bases, with 8 bases between them. The chain's CDR3 is CSARWESGELFF. The CDR3 DNA follows: TGCAGTGCTAGGTGGGAGTCCGGGGAGCTGTTTTTT.

This clonotype appeared a few times. For the CDR3, the DNA is TGTGCCAGTAGTATGCGACAGGGCACAGATACGCAGTATTTT. It codes for CASSMRQGTDTQYF. V usage is TRBV19 and J usage is TRBJ2-3, with D possibly being TRBD1 (6 bases). In germline, CDR1 is LNHDA, CDR2 SQIVND (reference sequence). V shed 3 bases and J shed 1 base, with 8 bases lying between them. The CDR3 sequence is 14 residues long.

This chain joins TRBV7-9 and TRBJ1-5, with 7 bases aligning to TRBD1. Germline assignment: CDR1 SEHNR and CDR2 FQNEAQ (reference sequence). The CDR3 spans 16 residues. Germline trimming cut 2 bases from V and 3 bases from J; bases unmatched to any gene: 7. CDR3 nucleotide sequence: TGTGCCAGCAGCTTATTCAGGGGACAGACCAATCAGCCCCAGCATTTT. It codes for CASSLFRGQTNQPQHF.

The CDR3 protein is CASARFLSTEAFF. CDR3 coding DNA: TGTGCCAGCGCCAGGTTTTTGTCGACTGAAGCTTTCTTT. This rearrangement joins TRBV12-3 or TRBV12-4 to TRBJ1-1; D call uncertain. V lost 8 bases and J 5 bases, leaving 15 bases between the germline ends. The CDR3 runs 13 residues.

This clonotype was detected only a few times. V and J are TRBV6-6 and TRBJ2-7; no clear D. Germline V gene lookup returns CDR1 MNHNY and CDR2 SVGAGI (reference sequence). This CDR3 comprises 15 residues. Trimming stripped 4 bases from V and 0 bases from J, with 13 bases between. The CDR3 loop reads CASSSLGQDSYEQYF. The CDR3 coding sequence is TGTGCCAGCAGTTCCCTAGGGCAGGACTCCTACGAGCAGTACTTC.

This clonotype showed up many times. This chain links TRBV7-2 with TRBJ2-3, with 9 positions matching TRBD2. Germline V gene lookup returns CDR1 SGHTA and CDR2 FQGNSA. Trimming cost V 3 bases and J 2 bases; bases outside gene matches: 9. The CDR3 is 17 amino acids. The CDR3 nucleotides read TGTGCCAGCAGCTTCAGTGCGCTAGCGGGGATCACAGATACGCAGTATTTT. It yields the protein CASSFSALAGITDTQYF.

This clonotype was recorded many times. The V and J genes are TRBV12-5 and TRBJ1-1, with D unresolved. The CDR3 has 13 amino acids. Trimming left V 0 bases short and J 3 bases short, with 5 bases between. In germline, CDR1 is LGHNT, CDR2 FRNRAP. The DNA for the CDR3 is TGTGCTAGTGGTTTGGTAGCGGACACTGAAGCTTTCTTT. This codes for CASGLVADTEAFF.

In its sample, this clonotype was seen many times. V and J are TRBV7-2 and TRBJ1-5; TRBD1 is a possible D gene (6 bases). CDR1 and CDR2 (germline): SGHTA, FQGNSA. The CDR3 is 16 residues long. The V gene lost 2 bases and the J gene lost 2 bases, with 13 bases spanning the gap. The CDR3, as DNA: TGTGCCAGCAGCTTAAGGGCAGGGGAGGGCAATCAGCCCCAGCATTTT. This gives the protein CASSLRAGEGNQPQHF.

This clonotype was picked up many times. The CDR3 reads CASSRGPTQETQYF. CDR3 nucleotides: TGTGCCAGCAGCCGGGGACCCACCCAAGAGACCCAGTACTTC. The chain has TRBV7-2 and TRBJ2-5; the D call may be TRBD1 or TRBD2 (5 bases each). The CDR3 contains 14 residues. Germline loops: CDR1 SGHTA, CDR2 FQGNSA. Trimming cost V 5 bases and J 1 base, with 11 bases left between them.